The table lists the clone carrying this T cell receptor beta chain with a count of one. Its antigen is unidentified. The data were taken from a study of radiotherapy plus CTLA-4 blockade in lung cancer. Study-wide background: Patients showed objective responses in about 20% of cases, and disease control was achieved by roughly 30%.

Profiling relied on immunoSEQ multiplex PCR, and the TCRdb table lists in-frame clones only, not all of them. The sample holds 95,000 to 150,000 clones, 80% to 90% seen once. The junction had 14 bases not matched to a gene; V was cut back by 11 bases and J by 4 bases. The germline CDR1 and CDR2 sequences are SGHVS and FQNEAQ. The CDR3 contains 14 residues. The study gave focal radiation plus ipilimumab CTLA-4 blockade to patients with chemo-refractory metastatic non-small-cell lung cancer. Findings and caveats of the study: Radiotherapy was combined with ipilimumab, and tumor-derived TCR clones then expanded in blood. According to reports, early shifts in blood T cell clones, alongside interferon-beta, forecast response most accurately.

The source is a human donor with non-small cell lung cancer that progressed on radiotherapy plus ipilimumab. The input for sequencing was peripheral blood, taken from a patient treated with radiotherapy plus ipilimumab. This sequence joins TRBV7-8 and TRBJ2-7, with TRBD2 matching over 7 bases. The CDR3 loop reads CASKGGGSAYEQYF. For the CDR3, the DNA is TGTGCCTCAAAAGGAGGCGGGAGTGCTTACGAGCAGTACTTC.